The 9 T cell receptor beta chains below were found in one sample sequenced in a study of T-cell memory formation after mild COVID-19. One entry per CDR3 protein, called by TCRdb with MiXCR from the 5' RACE reads. The table lists roughly 160,000 distinct CDR3 sequences, 11% of them singletons. Sequencing was done on a sample of PBMCs or a T cell subset sorted from them (not recorded which). These receptors all stem from a young man who had mild COVID-19 (a few samples of this study predate the infection). Cell type and time point are not known.

This chain connects TRBV19 to TRBJ1-5; no firm D call. Per the germline V gene, CDR1 is LNHDA and CDR2 is SQIVND (reference sequence). CDR3 length: 13 residues. Trimming stripped 7 bases from V and 4 bases from J, with 11 bases between. The CDR3 DNA follows: TGTGCCAGTAATTCGGACGTGAATCAGCCCCAGCATTTT. As protein: CASNSDVNQPQHF.

The chain couples TRBV5-1 to TRBJ1-6; 8 nucleotides agree with TRBD1. With V trimmed by 5 bases and J by 1 base, 8 bases remained unmatched. This CDR3 contains 17 residues. Per germline, CDR1 SGHRS and CDR2 YFSETQ. The CDR3 region has the DNA TGCGCCAGCAGTCTCTCGACAGGGGCTTCCTATAATTCACCCCTCCACTTT. Translated: CASSLSTGASYNSPLHF. Drawing the rest from reference TRBV5-1 and TRBJ1-6, the complete variable domain is KAGVTQTPRYLIKTRGQQVTLSCSPISGHRSVSWYQQTPGQGLQFLFEYFSETQRNKGNFPGRFSGRQFSNSRSEMNVSTLELGDSALYLCASSLSTGASYNSPLHFGNGTRLTVT.

This clonotype has ten or more counts. The V and J genes are TRBV5-4 and TRBJ1-2, with no clear D. V lost 5 bases and J 5 bases, leaving 16 bases between the germline ends. This CDR3 is 14 amino acids long. Per germline, CDR1 SGHNT and CDR2 YYREEE (reference sequence). The CDR3 DNA reads TGTGCCAGCAGACCCCCGGCCTCGGTATATGGCTACACCTTC. It is translated as CASRPPASVYGYTF. Filled out from reference TRBV5-4 and TRBJ1-2, the complete variable domain reads ETGVTQSPTHLIKTRGQQVTLRCSSQSGHNTVSWYQQALGQGPQFIFQYYREEENGRGNFPPRFSGLQFPNYSSELNVNALELDDSALYLCASRPPASVYGYTFGSGTRLTVV.

The gene calls are TRBV5-1 and TRBJ2-7; the match to TRBD2 covers 12 bases. The CDR3 length is 14 residues. Germline trimming cut 3 bases from V and 4 bases from J; bases unmatched to any gene: 2. Germline V gene data show CDR1 as SGHRS and CDR2 as YFSETQ. DNA for the CDR3: TGCGCCAGCAGCTCTGGACTAGCGGGGTACGAGCAGTACTTC. As protein: CASSSGLAGYEQYF.

This clonotype showed up just a few times. The chain combines TRBV18 with TRBJ2-7; the D is unclear. Germline values: CDR1 KGHSH, CDR2 LQKENI. V lost 0 bases and J 6 bases, leaving 12 bases between the germline ends. The CDR3 totals 14 residues. CDR3 in DNA: TGTGCCAGCTCACCACCTTTTCCGCGTGGCGAGCAGTACTTC. Translating it yields CASSPPFPRGEQYF.

In this sample, this clonotype turned up many times. V usage is TRBV5-1 and J usage is TRBJ2-7; the D gene is possibly TRBD1 (6 bases). V was clipped by 0 bases and J by 0 bases, with 10 bases between them. The CDR3 contains 15 residues. Germline V gene lookup returns CDR1 SGHRS and CDR2 YFSETQ. The CDR3 here is CASSLGQATSYEQYF. CDR3 nucleotides: TGCGCCAGCAGCTTGGGACAGGCTACCTCCTACGAGCAGTACTTC.

This clonotype was counted between two and nine times. The chain couples TRBV3-1 to TRBJ2-2; no definite D call. CDR3 size: 15 residues. Deletions cut 5 bases from V and 1 base from J, with 11 bases between. Germline V gene sequence: CDR1 LGHDT, CDR2 YNNKEL (reference sequence). The CDR3 loop reads CASSFSGLNTGELFF. The DNA for the CDR3 is TGTGCCAGCAGCTTCTCGGGTTTGAACACCGGGGAGCTGTTTTTT.

This clonotype was picked up a small number of times. The CDR3 sequence: CASSQDRYNEQFF. CDR3 coding DNA: TGTGCCAGCAGCCAAGACAGGTACAATGAGCAGTTCTTC. The genes are TRBV3-1 and TRBJ2-1; D is undetermined. The CDR3 runs to 13 residues. The V and J ends lost 0 bases and 4 bases respectively, with 4 bases between them. Germline V gene sequence: CDR1 LGHDT, CDR2 YNNKEL (reference sequence).

The chain has TRBV7-2 and TRBJ1-2; the D is unclear. The CDR3 sequence is 12 residues long. The V end was cut by 5 bases, the J end by 4 bases, with 8 bases between. Germline values: CDR1 SGHTA, CDR2 FQGNSA. CDR3 protein: CASSPAGYGYTF. The CDR3 DNA reads TGTGCCAGCAGCCCCGCGGGCTATGGCTACACCTTC.